These T cell receptor beta chains were read from a single sample in a study of blood T cell repertoires in COVID-19. Generated by immunoSEQ multiplex PCR, the TCRdb table keeps only in-frame clones and is missing some. Of about 330,000 clones listed, approximately 85% are singletons. Material for sequencing was peripheral blood. These receptors were taken from a human donor in a cohort sampled during active COVID-19. Each CDR3 is given with its conserved first and last residue. The order of the fields is D gene, clone size, V gene, J gene, CDR3 length, CDR3 DNA, CDR3 protein. A D gene is named only where the DNA matches it firmly. Size tells how often a clone was seen (once, few, many) or the class of an expanded clone, and some rows leave it out.

D: TRBD2; size: NA; V: TRBV30; J: TRBJ2-7; length: 14; DNA: TGTGCCTGGAGCCGGACTAGCGGACCCTACGAGCAGTACTTC; CDR3: CAWSRTSGPYEQYF
D: NA; size: many; V: TRBV1; J: TRBJ2-2; length: 17; DNA: TGCACCAGCAGCCCCGGGACTAGCGGGGTGGACACCGGGGAGCTGTTTTTT; CDR3: CTSSPGTSGVDTGELFF
D: NA; size: once; V: TRBV3-1/TRBV3-2; J: TRBJ1-1; length: 18; DNA: TGTGCCAGCAGCCAAGATCGGGACACTTTTGGGTCGGACACTGAAGCTTTCTTT; CDR3: CASSQDRDTFGSDTEAFF
D: NA; size: NA; V: TRBV15; J: TRBJ1-4; length: 18; DNA: TGTGCCACCAGCAGAGATCGAGGAACTGAACCAACTAATGAAAAACTGTTTTTT; CDR3: CATSRDRGTEPTNEKLFF
D: TRBD1; size: many; V: TRBV27; J: TRBJ1-2; length: 16; DNA: TGTGCCAGCAGTGATAACAGGGGGTCTTCTAACTATGGCTACACCTTC; CDR3: CASSDNRGSSNYGYTF
D: NA; size: NA; V: TRBV6-1; J: TRBJ1-2; length: 20; DNA: TGTGCCAGCAGTGAACTCACCACGCCTATACAGGGTAAGGCTAACTATGGCTACACCTTC; CDR3: CASSELTTPIQGKANYGYTF
D: TRBD1; size: NA; V: TRBV24-1; J: TRBJ1-1; length: 15; DNA: TGTGCCACCAGTGATGGACAGGGGGCGAGAACTGAAGCTTTCTTT; CDR3: CATSDGQGARTEAFF
D: NA; size: NA; V: TRBV7-3; J: TRBJ2-1; length: 16; DNA: TGTGCCAGCAGCTTAACCGGGGGATGGGGCTACAATGAGCAGTTCTTC; CDR3: CASSLTGGWGYNEQFF
D: NA; size: NA; V: TRBV7-9; J: TRBJ1-4; length: 15; DNA: TGTGCCAGCAGCGCCTACAGCACAACTAATGAAAAACTGTTTTTT; CDR3: CASSAYSTTNEKLFF
D: NA; size: NA; V: TRBV5-1; J: TRBJ2-3; length: 16; DNA: TGCGCCAGCAGGGGCCTTGGAGGGGGCCGCACAGATACGCAGTATTTT; CDR3: CASRGLGGGRTDTQYF
D: TRBD2; size: NA; V: TRBV12-3/TRBV12-4; J: TRBJ2-1; length: 12; DNA: TGTGCCAGCAGTCAGTACGCGGGGGGGCAGTTCTTC; CDR3: CASSQYAGGQFF
D: NA; size: NA; V: TRBV5-1; J: TRBJ1-2; length: 14; DNA: TGCGCCAGCAGCTGGGACAACCCCCTCTATGGCTACACCTTC; CDR3: CASSWDNPLYGYTF
D: NA; size: NA; V: TRBV21-1; J: TRBJ2-3; length: 15; DNA: TGTGCCAGCAGTCACACGGGGGGACCCACAGATACGCAGTATTTT; CDR3: CASSHTGGPTDTQYF
D: NA; size: NA; V: TRBV3-1/TRBV3-2; J: TRBJ1-1; length: 14; DNA: TGTGCCAGCAGCCAAGGGCTAGGCTCTGCTGAAGCTTTCTTT; CDR3: CASSQGLGSAEAFF
D: NA; size: NA; V: TRBV9; J: TRBJ1-2; length: 16; DNA: TGTGCCAGCAGCGAGAGTACGGAACAGGGAAACTATGGCTACACCTTC; CDR3: CASSESTEQGNYGYTF
D: TRBD2; size: NA; V: TRBV3-1/TRBV3-2; J: TRBJ2-7; length: 15; DNA: TGTGCCAGCAGCCCCGGGAGGCGGGGCGGGGACGAGCAGTACTTC; CDR3: CASSPGRRGGDEQYF
D: TRBD1; size: NA; V: TRBV5-6; J: TRBJ1-1; length: 16; DNA: TGTGCCAGCAGCTTGCCCTGGGGACAGGGGAACACTGAAGCTTTCTTT; CDR3: CASSLPWGQGNTEAFF
D: NA; size: NA; V: TRBV5-4; J: TRBJ2-3; length: 16; DNA: TGTGCCAGCAGCTTGGAGAACAGGGCTAGCACAGATACGCAGTATTTT; CDR3: CASSLENRASTDTQYF
D: NA; size: NA; V: TRBV11-2; J: TRBJ2-5; length: 16; DNA: TGTGCCAGCAGCACCGCTGACAGGCTAGCTAGAGAGACCCAGTACTTC; CDR3: CASSTADRLARETQYF
D: TRBD1; size: NA; V: TRBV7-9; J: TRBJ1-2; length: 13; DNA: TGTGCCAGCAGCCCCTCAGGGGGCCGGGGCTACACCTTC; CDR3: CASSPSGGRGYTF
D: NA; size: NA; V: TRBV5-1; J: TRBJ1-1; length: 13; DNA: TGCGCCAGCAGCAGGGGTCAGAACACTGAAGCTTTCTTT; CDR3: CASSRGQNTEAFF
D: TRBD1; size: few; V: TRBV25-1; J: TRBJ2-7; length: 13; DNA: TGTGCCAGCAGTGGACAGGGGATCTACGAGCAGTACTTC; CDR3: CASSGQGIYEQYF
D: NA; size: few; V: TRBV19; J: TRBJ1-1; length: 15; DNA: TGTGCCAGTAGTATCGATTACACGAGGCACACTGAAGCTTTCTTT; CDR3: CASSIDYTRHTEAFF
D: NA; size: NA; V: TRBV4-1; J: TRBJ1-1; length: 13; DNA: TGCGCCAGCAGCCAAGGACAAACCACTGAAGCTTTCTTT; CDR3: CASSQGQTTEAFF
D: TRBD1; size: NA; V: TRBV5-4; J: TRBJ1-2; length: 13; DNA: TGTGCCAGCAGGTTGGGACAGAACTATGGCTACACCTTC; CDR3: CASRLGQNYGYTF
D: NA; size: once; V: TRBV5-5; J: TRBJ1-1; length: 12; DNA: TGTGCCAGCAGCTTGAGGGGAACTGAAGCTTTCTTT; CDR3: CASSLRGTEAFF
D: TRBD2; size: NA; V: TRBV24-1; J: TRBJ2-3; length: 14; DNA: TGTGCCACCAGTAGCGGGGGGTCCACAGATACGCAGTATTTT; CDR3: CATSSGGSTDTQYF
D: NA; size: NA; V: TRBV25-1; J: TRBJ1-1; length: 12; DNA: TGTGCCAGCAGTGAATCCCGGGGGGGAGCTTTCTTT; CDR3: CASSESRGGAFF
D: TRBD1; size: NA; V: TRBV11-2; J: TRBJ2-4; length: 14; DNA: TGTGCCAGCAGCTTCCGGGACAGGAAAAACATTCAGTACTTC; CDR3: CASSFRDRKNIQYF
D: NA; size: few; V: TRBV24-1; J: TRBJ2-2; length: 15; DNA: TGTGCCACCAGTGATTTAAGTCTAAACACCGGGGAGCTGTTTTTT; CDR3: CATSDLSLNTGELFF
D: NA; size: NA; V: TRBV30; J: TRBJ1-3; length: 15; DNA: TGTGCCTGGAGGCATACAGTTAACTCTGGAAACACCATATATTTT; CDR3: CAWRHTVNSGNTIYF
D: TRBD2; size: NA; V: TRBV2; J: TRBJ2-1; length: 15; DNA: TGTGCCAGCAGTGATGTAGCGGGGTACTACAATGAGCAGTTCTTC; CDR3: CASSDVAGYYNEQFF
D: TRBD2; size: NA; V: TRBV29-1; J: TRBJ2-3; length: 14; DNA: TGCAGCGGGTTTAGCGGGGAGAGCACAGATACGCAGTATTTT; CDR3: CSGFSGESTDTQYF
D: NA; size: once; V: TRBV29-1; J: TRBJ2-1; length: 12; DNA: TGCAGCGTTGAAACTCCAAACAATGAGCAGTTCTTC; CDR3: CSVETPNNEQFF
D: TRBD1; size: NA; V: TRBV5-4; J: TRBJ1-2; length: 16; DNA: TGTGCCAGCAGCTTTCCGGGACAGGAAGCCTTTCGGGGCTACACCTTC; CDR3: CASSFPGQEAFRGYTF
D: TRBD2; size: NA; V: TRBV6-5; J: TRBJ2-3; length: 15; DNA: TGTGCCAGCAGCCTTGGGACTAGCGAACGAGATACGCAGTATTTT; CDR3: CASSLGTSERDTQYF
D: NA; size: NA; V: TRBV19; J: TRBJ2-1; length: 14; DNA: TGTGCCACCTCGGAGGGGAGCTCCTACAATGAGCAGTTCTTC; CDR3: CATSEGSSYNEQFF
D: NA; size: NA; V: TRBV2; J: TRBJ1-2; length: 13; DNA: TGTGCCAGCAGTGAAGCGAGGGTCTACGGCTACACCTTC; CDR3: CASSEARVYGYTF
D: NA; size: once; V: TRBV28; J: TRBJ1-2; length: 13; DNA: TGTGCCAGCAGTTTAAAGGGGAACTATGGCTACACCTTC; CDR3: CASSLKGNYGYTF